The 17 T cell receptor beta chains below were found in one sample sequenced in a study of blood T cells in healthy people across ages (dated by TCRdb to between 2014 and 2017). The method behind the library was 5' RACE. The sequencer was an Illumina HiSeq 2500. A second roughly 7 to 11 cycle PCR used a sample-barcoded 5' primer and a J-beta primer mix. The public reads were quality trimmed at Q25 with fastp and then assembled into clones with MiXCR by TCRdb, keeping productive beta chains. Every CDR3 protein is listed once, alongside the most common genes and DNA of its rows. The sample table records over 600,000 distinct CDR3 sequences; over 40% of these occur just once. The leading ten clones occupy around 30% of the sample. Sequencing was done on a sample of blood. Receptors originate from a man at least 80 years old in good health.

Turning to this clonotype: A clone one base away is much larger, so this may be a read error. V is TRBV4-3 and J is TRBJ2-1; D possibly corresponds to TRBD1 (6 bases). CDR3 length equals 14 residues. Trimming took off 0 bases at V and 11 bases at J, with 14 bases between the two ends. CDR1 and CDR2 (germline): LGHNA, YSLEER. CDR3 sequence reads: CASSQDWGPDKQFF. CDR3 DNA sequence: TGCGCCAGCAGCCAAGATTGGGGGCCAGATAAGCAGTTCTTC.

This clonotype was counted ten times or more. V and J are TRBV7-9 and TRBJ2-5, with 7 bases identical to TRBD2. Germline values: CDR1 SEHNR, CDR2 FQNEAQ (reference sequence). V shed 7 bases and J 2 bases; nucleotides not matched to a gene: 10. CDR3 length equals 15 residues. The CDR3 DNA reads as TGTGCCAGCACCCGAATCGGGGGAGGGCAAGAGACCCAGTACTTC. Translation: CASTRIGGGQETQYF.

CDR3 in amino acids: CASGPPFGTQYF. CDR3 nucleotides: TGTGCTAGTGGCCCCCCGTTCGGTACGCAGTATTTT. The chain employs TRBV12-5 and TRBJ2-3; D not resolved. The CDR3 totals 12 residues. V lost 6 bases and J 8 bases, leaving 12 bases between the germline ends. The germline gives CDR1 LGHNT, CDR2 FRNRAP.

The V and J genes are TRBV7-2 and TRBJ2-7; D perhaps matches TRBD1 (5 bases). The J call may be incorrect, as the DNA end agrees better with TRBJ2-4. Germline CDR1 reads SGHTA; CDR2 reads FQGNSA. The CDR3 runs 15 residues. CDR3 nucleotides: TGTGCCAGCACCACCTGGGGCAGCTTGACGAGCATTCAGTACTTC. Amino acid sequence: CASTTWGSLTSIQYF.

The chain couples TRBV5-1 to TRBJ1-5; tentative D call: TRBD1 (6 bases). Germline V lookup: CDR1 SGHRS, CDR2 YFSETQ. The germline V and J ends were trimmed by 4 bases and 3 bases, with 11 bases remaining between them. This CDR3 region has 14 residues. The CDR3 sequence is CASSLGGNNQPQHF. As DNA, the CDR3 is TGCGCCAGCAGCCTCGGGGGCAACAATCAGCCCCAGCATTTT. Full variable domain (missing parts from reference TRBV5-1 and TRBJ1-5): KAGVTQTPRYLIKTRGQQVTLSCSPISGHRSVSWYQQTPGQGLQFLFEYFSETQRNKGNFPGRFSGRQFSNSRSEMNVSTLELGDSALYLCASSLGGNNQPQHFGDGTRLSIL.

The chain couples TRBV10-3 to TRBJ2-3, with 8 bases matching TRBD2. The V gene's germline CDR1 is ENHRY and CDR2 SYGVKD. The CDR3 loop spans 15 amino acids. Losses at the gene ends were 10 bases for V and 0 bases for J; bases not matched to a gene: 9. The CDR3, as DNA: TGTGCCACCGAGGGACTAGTGGGGAGCACAGATACGCAGTATTTT. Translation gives CATEGLVGSTDTQYF.

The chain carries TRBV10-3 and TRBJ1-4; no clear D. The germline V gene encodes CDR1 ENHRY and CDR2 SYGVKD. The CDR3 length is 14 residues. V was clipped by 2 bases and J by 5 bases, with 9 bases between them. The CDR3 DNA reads TGTGCCATCAGTGAGCCTAGTTCCAATGAAAAACTGTTTTTT. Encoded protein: CAISEPSSNEKLFF.

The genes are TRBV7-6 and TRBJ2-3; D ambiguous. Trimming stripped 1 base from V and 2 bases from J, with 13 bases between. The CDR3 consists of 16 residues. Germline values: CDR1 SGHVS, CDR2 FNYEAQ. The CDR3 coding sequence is TGTGCCAGCAGCTTAGTAACCGGCCGCGCCACAGATACGCAGTATTTT. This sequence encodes CASSLVTGRATDTQYF. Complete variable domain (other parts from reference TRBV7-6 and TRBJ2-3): GAGVSQSPRYKVTKRGQDVALRCDPISGHVSLYWYRQALGQGPEFLTYFNYEAQQDKSGLPNDRFSAERPEGSISTLTIQRTEQRDSAMYRCASSLVTGRATDTQYFGPGTRLTVL.

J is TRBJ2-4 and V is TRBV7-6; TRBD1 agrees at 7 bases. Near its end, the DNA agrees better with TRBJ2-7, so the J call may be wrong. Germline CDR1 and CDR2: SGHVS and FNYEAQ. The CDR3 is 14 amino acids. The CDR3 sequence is CASSSRQGRDEQYF. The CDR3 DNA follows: TGTGCCAGCAGCTCCCGACAGGGTCGCGACGAGCAGTACTTC.

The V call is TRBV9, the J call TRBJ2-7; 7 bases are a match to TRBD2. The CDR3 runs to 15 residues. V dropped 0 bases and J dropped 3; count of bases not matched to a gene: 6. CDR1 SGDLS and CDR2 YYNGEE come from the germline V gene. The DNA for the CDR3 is TGTGCCAGCAGCGTAGGGGGGAGGGCTGACTACGAGCAGTACTTC. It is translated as CASSVGGRADYEQYF.

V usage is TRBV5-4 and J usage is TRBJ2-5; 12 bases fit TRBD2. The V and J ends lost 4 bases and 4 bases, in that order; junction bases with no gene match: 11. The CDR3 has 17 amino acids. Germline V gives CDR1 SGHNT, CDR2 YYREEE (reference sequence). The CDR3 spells CASSSGTSGPSSETQYF. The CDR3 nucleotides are TGTGCCAGCAGCAGCGGGACTAGCGGGCCTAGTTCAGAGACCCAGTACTTC.

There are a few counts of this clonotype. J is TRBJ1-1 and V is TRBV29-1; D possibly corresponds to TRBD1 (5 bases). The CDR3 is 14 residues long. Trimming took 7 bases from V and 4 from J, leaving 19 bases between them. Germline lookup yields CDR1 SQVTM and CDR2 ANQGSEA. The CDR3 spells CSAAPIGGGTEAFF. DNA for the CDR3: TGCAGCGCCGCCCCCATCGGGGGAGGCACTGAAGCTTTCTTT.

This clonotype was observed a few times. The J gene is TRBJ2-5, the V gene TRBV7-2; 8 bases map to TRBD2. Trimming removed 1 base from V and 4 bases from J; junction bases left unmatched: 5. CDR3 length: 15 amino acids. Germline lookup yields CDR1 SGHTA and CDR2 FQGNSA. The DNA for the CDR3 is TGTGCCAGCAGCTTAGTTACCGGGGGGGGAGAGACCCAGTACTTC. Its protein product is CASSLVTGGGETQYF. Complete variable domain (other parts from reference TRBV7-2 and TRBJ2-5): GAGVSQSPSNKVTEKGKDVELRCDPISGHTALYWYRQSLGQGLEFLIYFQGNSAPDKSGLPSDRFSAERTGGSVSTLTIQRTQQEDSAVYLCASSLVTGGGETQYFGPGTRLLVL.

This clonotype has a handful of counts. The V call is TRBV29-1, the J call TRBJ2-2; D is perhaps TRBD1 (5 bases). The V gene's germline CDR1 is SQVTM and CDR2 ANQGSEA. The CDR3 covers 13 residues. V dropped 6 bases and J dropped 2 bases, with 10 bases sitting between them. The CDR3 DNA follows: TGCAGCGTGGGGCGGCCCAACACCGGGGAGCTGTTTTTT. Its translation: CSVGRPNTGELFF.

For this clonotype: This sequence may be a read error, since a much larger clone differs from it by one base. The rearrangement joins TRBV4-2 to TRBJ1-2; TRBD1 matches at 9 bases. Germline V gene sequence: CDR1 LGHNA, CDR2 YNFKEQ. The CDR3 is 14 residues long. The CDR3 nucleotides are TGTGCCGGCAGCCCGCCTGGGACAGGGTATGGCTACACCTTC. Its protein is CAGSPPGTGYGYTF.

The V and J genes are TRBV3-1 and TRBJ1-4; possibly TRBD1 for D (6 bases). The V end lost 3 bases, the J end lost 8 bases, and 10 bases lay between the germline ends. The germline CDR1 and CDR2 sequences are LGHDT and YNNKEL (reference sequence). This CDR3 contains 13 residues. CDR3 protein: CASSQGAAEKLFF. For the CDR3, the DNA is TGTGCCAGCAGCCAGGGGGCGGCGGAAAAACTGTTTTTT.

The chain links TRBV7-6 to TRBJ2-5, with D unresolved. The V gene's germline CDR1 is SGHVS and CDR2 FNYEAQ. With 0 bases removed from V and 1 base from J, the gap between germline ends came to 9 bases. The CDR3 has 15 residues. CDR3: CASSLAPGTQETQYF. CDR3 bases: TGTGCCAGCAGCTTAGCCCCGGGCACCCAAGAGACCCAGTACTTC.